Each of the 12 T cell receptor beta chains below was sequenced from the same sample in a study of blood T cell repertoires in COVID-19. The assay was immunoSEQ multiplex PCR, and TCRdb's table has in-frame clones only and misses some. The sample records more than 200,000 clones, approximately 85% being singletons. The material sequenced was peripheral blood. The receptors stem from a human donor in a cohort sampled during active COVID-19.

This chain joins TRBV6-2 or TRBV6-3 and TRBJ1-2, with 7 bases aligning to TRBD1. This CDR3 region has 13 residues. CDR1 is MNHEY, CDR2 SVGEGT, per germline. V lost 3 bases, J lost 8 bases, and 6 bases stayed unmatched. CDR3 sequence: CASSYPTGAGYTF. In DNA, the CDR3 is TGTGCCAGCAGTTATCCTACAGGGGCAGGCTACACCTTC.

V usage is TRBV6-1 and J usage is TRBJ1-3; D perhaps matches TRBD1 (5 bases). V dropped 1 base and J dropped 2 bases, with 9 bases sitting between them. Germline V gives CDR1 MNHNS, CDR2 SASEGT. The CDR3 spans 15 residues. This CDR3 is CASSEGQPAGNTIYF. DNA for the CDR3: TGTGCCAGCAGTGAAGGACAGCCTGCTGGAAACACCATATATTTT.

The CDR3 DNA sequence: TGTGCCAGCAGTTACTTGGGAGGAGGGAACACCGGGGAGCTGTTTTTT. Translating it yields CASSYLGGGNTGELFF. The gene calls are TRBV6-5 and TRBJ2-2; the D gene is possibly TRBD2 (6 bases). Germline CDR1 MNHEY, CDR2 SVGAGI. V was clipped by 1 base and J by 1 base, with 10 bases between them. The CDR3 consists of 16 residues.

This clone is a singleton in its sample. The CDR3 is CASSLGFLVGGSDEKLFF. The CDR3 DNA reads as TGCGCCAGCAGCTTGGGTTTTTTAGTCGGGGGGAGCGATGAAAAACTGTTTTTT. The chain joins TRBV5-1 to TRBJ1-4; tentatively, D is TRBD1 (5 bases). The CDR3 is made up of 18 amino acids. The V and J ends lost 0 bases and 6 bases respectively, with 21 bases between them. The germline V gene encodes CDR1 SGHRS and CDR2 YFSETQ.

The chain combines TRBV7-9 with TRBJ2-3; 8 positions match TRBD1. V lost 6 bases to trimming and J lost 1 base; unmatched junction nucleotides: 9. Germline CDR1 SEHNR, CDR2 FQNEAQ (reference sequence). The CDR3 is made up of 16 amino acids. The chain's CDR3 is CASSSAGGRGTDTQYF. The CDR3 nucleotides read TGTGCCAGCAGTTCTGCAGGGGGCCGTGGCACAGATACGCAGTATTTT.

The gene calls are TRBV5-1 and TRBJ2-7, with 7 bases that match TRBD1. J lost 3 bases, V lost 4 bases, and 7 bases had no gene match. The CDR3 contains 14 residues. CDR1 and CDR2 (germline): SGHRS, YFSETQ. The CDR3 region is CASSPGGVGYEQYF. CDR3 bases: TGCGCCAGCAGCCCAGGGGGTGTAGGCTACGAGCAGTACTTC.

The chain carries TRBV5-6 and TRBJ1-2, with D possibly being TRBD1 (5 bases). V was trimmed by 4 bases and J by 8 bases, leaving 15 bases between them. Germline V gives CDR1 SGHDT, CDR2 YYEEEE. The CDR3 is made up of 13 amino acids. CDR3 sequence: CASSQGHAWGYTF. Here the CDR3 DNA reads TGTGCCAGCAGCCAAGGACACGCATGGGGCTACACCTTC.

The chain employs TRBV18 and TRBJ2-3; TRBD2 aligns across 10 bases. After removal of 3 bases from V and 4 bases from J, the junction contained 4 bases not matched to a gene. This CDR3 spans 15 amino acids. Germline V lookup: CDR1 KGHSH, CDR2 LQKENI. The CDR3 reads CASSPASGSPDTQYF. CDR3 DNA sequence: TGTGCCAGCTCACCGGCTAGCGGGAGCCCAGATACGCAGTATTTT.

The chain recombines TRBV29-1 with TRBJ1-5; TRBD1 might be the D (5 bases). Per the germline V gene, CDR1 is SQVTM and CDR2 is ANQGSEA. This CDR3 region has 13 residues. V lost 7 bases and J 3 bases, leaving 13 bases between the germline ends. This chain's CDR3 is CSASGFDNQPQHF. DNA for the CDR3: TGCAGCGCCTCAGGGTTCGACAATCAGCCCCAGCATTTT.

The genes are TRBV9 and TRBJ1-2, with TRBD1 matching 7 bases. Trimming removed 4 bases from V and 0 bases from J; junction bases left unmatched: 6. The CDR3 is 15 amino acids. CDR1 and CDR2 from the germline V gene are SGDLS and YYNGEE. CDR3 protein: CASSLRTGPNYGYTF. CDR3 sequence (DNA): TGTGCCAGCAGCTTGCGGACAGGTCCTAACTATGGCTACACCTTC. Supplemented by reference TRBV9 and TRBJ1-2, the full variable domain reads DSGVTQTPKHLITATGQRVTLRCSPRSGDLSVYWYQQSLDQGLQFLIQYYNGEERAKGNILERFSAQQFPDLHSELNLSSLELGDSALYFCASSLRTGPNYGYTFGSGTRLTVV.

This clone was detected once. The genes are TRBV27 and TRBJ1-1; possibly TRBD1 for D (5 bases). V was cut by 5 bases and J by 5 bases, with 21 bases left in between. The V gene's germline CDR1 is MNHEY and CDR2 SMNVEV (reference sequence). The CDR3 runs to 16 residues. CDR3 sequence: CASSSQSQGGGTEAFF. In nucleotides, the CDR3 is TGTGCCAGCAGTAGTCAAAGTCAGGGAGGTGGGACTGAAGCTTTCTTT.

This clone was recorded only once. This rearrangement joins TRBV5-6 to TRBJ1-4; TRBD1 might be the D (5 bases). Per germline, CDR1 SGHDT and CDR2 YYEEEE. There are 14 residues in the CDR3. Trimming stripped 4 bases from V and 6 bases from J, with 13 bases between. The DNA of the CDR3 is TGTGCCAGCAGCCGTCCGGGGGGTGATGAAAAACTGTTTTTT. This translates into CASSRPGGDEKLFF.